The clone carrying this T cell receptor (beta chain) was seen a handful of times. Its antigen is not known. Germline V lookup: CDR1 MNHEY, CDR2 SMNVEV (reference sequence). The CDR3 contains 14 residues. After removal of 4 bases from V and 7 bases from J, the junction contained 9 bases not matched to a gene. The sample is drawn from a study of T cell repertoires in cytomegalovirus infection. Study in general: Public TCR beta signatures provided an indication of both CMV infection and a matching HLA type.

Using its own MiXCR run on the reads, TCRdb lists one record per CDR3 protein. The sample holds roughly 990,000 distinct CDR3 sequences, approximately 31% seen once. The rearrangement links TRBV27 to TRBJ1-1, with TRBD1 matching 7 bases. The sample consisted of cultured CD8+ T cells from PBMCs, taken from culture after CMV antigen stimulation. This receptor was taken from a human donor in good health (CMV status not recorded). Some clones in this sample may be carry-over from other donors' samples. The CDR3 DNA reads TGTGCCAGCAGTTCTTACCCGGGGGACAGTGAAGCTTTCTTT. Its protein is CASSSYPGDSEAFF.